The 31 T cell receptor beta chains reported below all come from one sample, sequenced in a study of monozygotic twins with inflammatory bowel disease (dated by TCRdb to the late 2010s). Libraries were prepared through 5' RACE. Data came from an Illumina HiSeq 2500. With the reads reprocessed by TCRdb, a single entry stands for each CDR3 protein sequence and no DNA is reported. The table for this sample shows approximately 330,000 distinct CDR3 sequences. The ten biggest clones cover approximately 2% of the sample. The specimen was blood. The receptors stem from a human donor with ulcerative colitis or Crohn's disease, or a healthy co-twin of an affected twin (not recorded which).

The J gene is TRBJ2-2, the V gene TRBV5-1. CDR1 is SGHRS, CDR2 YFSETQ, per germline. CDR3 length: 13 residues. CDR3: CASSLHRDGELFF.

This CDR3 is CATSAGGRELFF. V and J are TRBV24-1 and TRBJ2-2; absent DNA, TCRdb's TRBD2 call cannot be checked. Per the germline V gene, CDR1 is KGHDR and CDR2 is SFDVKD. The CDR3 loop spans 12 amino acids.

V is TRBV12-3 or TRBV12-4 and J is TRBJ2-1. The CDR3 contains 16 residues. CDR3 protein: CASSFLRSQSGNEQFF.

This chain joins TRBV19 and TRBJ2-1; without DNA, the TCRdb call of TRBD1 cannot be checked. The germline V gene encodes CDR1 LNHDA and CDR2 SQIVND (reference sequence). This CDR3 has 16 amino acids. The CDR3 protein is CASSIFQRPLYNEQFF.

The chain uses TRBV20-1 and TRBJ2-1. Germline CDR1 is DFQATT and CDR2 is SNEGSKA (reference sequence). The CDR3 runs 14 residues. CDR3 loop: CSARIRGSYNEQFF.

The V call is TRBV12-3 or TRBV12-4, the J call TRBJ1-1; checking the TCRdb D call of TRBD1 is not possible without DNA. The CDR3 loop spans 16 amino acids. CDR3 residues: CASTRDRLYMNTEAFF.

V usage is TRBV19 and J usage is TRBJ2-7; the D gene TCRdb calls, TRBD2, cannot be checked with no DNA. In germline, CDR1 is LNHDA, CDR2 SQIVND (reference sequence). The CDR3 has 17 residues. CDR3 loop: CASSKASGRWSSYEQYF.

This rearrangement joins TRBV5-1 to TRBJ2-1. This CDR3 comprises 14 residues. The germline V gene has CDR1 SGHRS and CDR2 YFSETQ. The CDR3: CASRYQDPDNEQFF.

This chain uses TRBV30 with TRBJ2-6. Germline CDR1 is GTSNPN and CDR2 is SVGIG (reference sequence). This CDR3 has 15 amino acids. This CDR3 is CAWRWRGSGANVLTF.

The chain links TRBV10-3 to TRBJ2-1; TCRdb indicates TRBD1, and absent DNA this call remains unverified. CDR1 and CDR2 from the germline V gene are ENHRY and SYGVKD. This CDR3 spans 14 amino acids. CDR3: CASRRTDHYNEQFF.

The J gene is TRBJ2-7, the V gene TRBV28; there is no DNA to check the TCRdb D call of TRBD1. Germline V CDR1 and CDR2: MDHEN, SYDVKM. CDR3 size: 13 residues. This CDR3 reads CATNGGEPYEQYF. Using reference TRBV28 and TRBJ2-7 for the parts outside the CDR3, the full variable domain is DVKVTQSSRYLVKRTGEKVFLECVQDMDHENMFWYRQDPGLGLRLIYFSYDVKMKEKGDIPEGYSVSREKKERFSLILESASTNQTSMYLCATNGGEPYEQYFGPGTRLTVT.

This chain joins TRBV5-1 and TRBJ2-5; the D gene TCRdb calls, TRBD1, cannot be checked with no DNA. This CDR3 region has 15 residues. Germline V gives CDR1 SGHRS, CDR2 YFSETQ. CDR3 residues: CASHRMGQTQETQYF.

The chain couples TRBV6-5 to TRBJ2-7. The CDR3 contains 14 residues. Germline CDR1 is MNHEY and CDR2 is SVGAGI. The CDR3 is CASSYTGGSYEQYF.

The chain recombines TRBV9 with TRBJ2-1; TCRdb's D call, TRBD1, is unchecked because there is no DNA. CDR3 length: 15 residues. In germline, CDR1 is SGDLS, CDR2 YYNGEE. The chain's CDR3 is CASSVVSGTVNEQFF. The whole variable domain, remainder taken from reference TRBV9 and TRBJ2-1, is DSGVTQTPKHLITATGQRVTLRCSPRSGDLSVYWYQQSLDQGLQFLIQYYNGEERAKGNILERFSAQQFPDLHSELNLSSLELGDSALYFCASSVVSGTVNEQFFGPGTRLTVL.

CDR3 sequence reads: CSVEGERGTEAFF. The chain combines TRBV29-1 with TRBJ1-1; the TCRdb D gene call, TRBD1, has no DNA to confirm it. This CDR3 comprises 13 residues. Per germline, CDR1 SQVTM and CDR2 ANQGSEA. The variable domain in full, completed from reference TRBV29-1 and TRBJ1-1, reads SAVISQKPSRDICQRGTSLTIQCQVDSQVTMMFWYRQQPGQSLTLIATANQGSEATYESGFVIDKFPISRPNLTFSTLTVSNMSPEDSSIYLCSVEGERGTEAFFGQGTRLTVV.

The rearrangement uses TRBV20-1 and TRBJ1-4; without DNA, the TCRdb call of TRBD1 cannot be checked. The length of the CDR3 is 17 residues. The germline V gene encodes CDR1 DFQATT and CDR2 SNEGSKA (reference sequence). The CDR3 spells CSARDSSGTGTNEKLFF.

This sequence joins TRBV5-4 and TRBJ2-1; the D call of TRBD2 rests on TCRdb alone, since no DNA is present to check it. The CDR3 is made up of 13 amino acids. Germline V CDR1 and CDR2: SGHNT, YYREEE (reference sequence). This CDR3 is CASSPMPSGEQFF.

CDR3: CAQIRQSNQPQHF. The genes are TRBV6-6 and TRBJ1-5; TCRdb designates TRBD1, a call that cannot be tested without DNA. This CDR3 is built from 13 residues. The germline gives CDR1 MNHNY, CDR2 SVGAGI (reference sequence).

The genes are TRBV20-1 and TRBJ1-3; TCRdb's D gene call, TRBD1, goes unchecked for lack of DNA. Germline values: CDR1 DFQATT, CDR2 SNEGSKA (reference sequence). The CDR3 has 14 residues. This CDR3 is CSVLGQGTGNTIYF.

This chain joins TRBV10-3 and TRBJ2-5; checking the TCRdb D call of TRBD1 is not possible without DNA. Germline-derived CDR1 and CDR2 are ENHRY and SYGVKD. The CDR3 runs 13 residues. The CDR3 region is CAITAGQEETQYF.

The V call is TRBV7-2, the J call TRBJ2-7. The CDR3 is 16 amino acids. Germline V gene sequence: CDR1 SGHTA, CDR2 FQGNSA. The CDR3 reads CASSLARWGSSYEQYF. The variable domain in full, completed from reference TRBV7-2 and TRBJ2-7, reads GAGVSQSPSNKVTEKGKDVELRCDPISGHTALYWYRQSLGQGLEFLIYFQGNSAPDKSGLPSDRFSAERTGGSVSTLTIQRTQQEDSAVYLCASSLARWGSSYEQYFGPGTRLTVT.

This chain connects TRBV7-9 to TRBJ2-1; lacking DNA, the TRBD1 call made by TCRdb goes unchecked. CDR3 length: 15 amino acids. CDR1 and CDR2 (germline): SEHNR, FQNEAQ (reference sequence). The CDR3 sequence: CASSPRDLSYNEQFF.

The V gene is TRBV12-3 or TRBV12-4, the J gene TRBJ1-3; TCRdb calls TRBD1, which cannot be checked without DNA. CDR3 length: 13 amino acids. The CDR3 loop reads CASRPTGRNTIYF.

The chain joins TRBV29-1 to TRBJ2-1. Germline V gene lookup returns CDR1 SQVTM and CDR2 ANQGSEA. This CDR3 is built from 12 residues. The chain's CDR3 is CSVLSSTNEQFF.

The chain joins TRBV19 to TRBJ1-1. Germline CDR1 LNHDA, CDR2 SQIVND (reference sequence). This CDR3 has 13 amino acids. The CDR3 loop is CASSMSGNTEAFF.

The chain uses TRBV28 and TRBJ1-1; TCRdb's D call, TRBD1, is unchecked because there is no DNA. The CDR3 is 14 residues long. Germline CDR1 is MDHEN and CDR2 is SYDVKM. CDR3 region: CASRQGNLNTEAFF.

V gene TRBV30 combines with J gene TRBJ2-7; TCRdb outputs TRBD1, but without DNA this stays unchecked. Germline V lookup: CDR1 GTSNPN, CDR2 SVGIG (reference sequence). The CDR3 has 15 amino acids. CDR3 amino acids: CAWDARTSSSYEQYF.

The V and J genes are TRBV15 and TRBJ1-2. This CDR3 comprises 13 residues. Germline V gene sequence: CDR1 LNHNV, CDR2 YYDKDF (reference sequence). This CDR3 reads CATTQLGTYGYTF.

The CDR3 protein is CASSRGLAGGLWGFTDTQYF. The chain joins TRBV28 to TRBJ2-3; TCRdb calls TRBD2, which cannot be checked without DNA. Germline CDR1 and CDR2: MDHEN and SYDVKM. This CDR3 region has 20 residues.

The chain carries TRBV4-1 and TRBJ2-7. Germline CDR1 and CDR2: MGHRA and YSYEKL. CDR3 length: 15 residues. This chain's CDR3 is CASSQGSSSPYEQYF.

The rearrangement links TRBV6-2 or TRBV6-3 to TRBJ1-1. CDR3 length: 13 amino acids. The germline CDR1 and CDR2 sequences are MNHEY and SVGEGT. The CDR3 sequence is CASSRSRSTEAFF.